This T cell receptor beta chain was profiled in a study of shared clonotypes between healthy human individuals. The study, taken as a whole, reports: Generally, naive subsets came out with larger estimated richness than memory subsets.

Free of recent acute infections or vaccinations, the donors were healthy HIV-negative adults. Investigators divided CD4+ cells into CD45RA+ naive and CD45RA-negative memory subsets. From germline, CDR1 is LGHNA and CDR2 YSLEER. This CDR3 has 14 amino acids. V shed 4 bases and J shed 6 bases, with 14 bases lying between them. It was about 180 ng DNA, tens of thousands of T cell genomes, that sorted-subset replicate PCRs used. Produced via immunoSEQ multiplex PCR; TCRdb's table is partial and in-frame only. The sample yields over 850,000 clones, 75% to 85% seen once. Concerning this clone: Its target is unknown.

The V gene is TRBV4-3, the J gene TRBJ2-3; the D is unclear. This receptor was identified in a man younger than 35 in good health. Some clones in this sample may be carry-over from other donors' samples. Sequenced: memory CD4+ T cells from PBMCs. Stated subset: CD45RA-negative fraction. The DNA for the CDR3 is TGCGCCAGCAGCCCCCAGACCCCTCCGGATACGCAGTATTTT. Its translation is CASSPQTPPDTQYF.